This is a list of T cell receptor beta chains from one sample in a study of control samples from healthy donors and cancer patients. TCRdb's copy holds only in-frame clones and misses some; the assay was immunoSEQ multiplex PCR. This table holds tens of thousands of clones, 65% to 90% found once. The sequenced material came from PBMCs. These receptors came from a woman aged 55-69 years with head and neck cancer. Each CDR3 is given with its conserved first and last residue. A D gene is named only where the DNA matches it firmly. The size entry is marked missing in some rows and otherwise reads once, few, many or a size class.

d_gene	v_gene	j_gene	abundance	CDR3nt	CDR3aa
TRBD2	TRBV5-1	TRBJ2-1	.	TGCGCCAGCAGCTTGAGATCTAGCGGCCCGTACAATGAGCAGTTCTTC	CASSLRSSGPYNEQFF
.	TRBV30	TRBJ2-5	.	TGTGCCTGGAGCCAGCCCCAGACCCAGTACTTC	CAWSQPQTQYF
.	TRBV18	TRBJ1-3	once	TGTGCCAGCTCACCAGAAGGGATAGGCTCTGGAAACACCATATATTTT	CASSPEGIGSGNTIYF
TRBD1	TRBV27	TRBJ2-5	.	TGTGCCAGCAGGCTGACCGGGACAGGGGGCTCAAAGACCCAGTACTTC	CASRLTGTGGSKTQYF
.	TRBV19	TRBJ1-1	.	TGTGCCACGAGTAGCAGGGAATCAACTGAAGCTTTCTTT	CATSSRESTEAFF
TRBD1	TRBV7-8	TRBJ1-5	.	TGTGCCAGCAGCTTAGGGACAGGGAGTGTTCAGCCCCAGCATTTT	CASSLGTGSVQPQHF
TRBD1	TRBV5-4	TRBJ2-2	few	TGTGCCAGCAGCTTGGGCTCGGGACAGGGGCCCGGGGAGCTGTTTTTT	CASSLGSGQGPGELFF
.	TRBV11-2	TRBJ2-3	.	TGTGCCAGCAGCGTTAGGGGGGGCAGGGCAGATACGCAGTATTTT	CASSVRGGRADTQYF
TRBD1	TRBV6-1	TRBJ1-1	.	TGTGCCAGCAGTTCCCAGGACAGGGGGAACACTGAAGCTTTCTTT	CASSSQDRGNTEAFF
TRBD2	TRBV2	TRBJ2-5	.	TGTGCTTCGCTGACACGGGGACTAGCGGGGATAAAGTACTTC	CASLTRGLAGIKYF
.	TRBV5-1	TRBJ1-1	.	TGCGCCAGCAGCGAACAGGGAGTGAACACTGAAGCTTTCTTT	CASSEQGVNTEAFF
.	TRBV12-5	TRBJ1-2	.	TGTGCTAGTGCCGCTGGGAGGGACGGCTACACCTTC	CASAAGRDGYTF
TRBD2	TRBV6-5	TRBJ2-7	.	TGTGCCAGCAGTTCGGGAGCGGGAGGGCCCTCCTACGAGCAGTACTTC	CASSSGAGGPSYEQYF
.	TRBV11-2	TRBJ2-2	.	TGTGCCAGCAGCTTAGTGATGGGCACCGGGGAGCTGTTTTTT	CASSLVMGTGELFF
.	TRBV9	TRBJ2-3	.	TGTGCCAGCAGCTATAGAGGGAGTCGAACAGATACGCAGTATTTT	CASSYRGSRTDTQYF
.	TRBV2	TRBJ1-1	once	TGTGCCAGCAGTGATCACAGGGCGACTGAAGCTTTCTTT	CASSDHRATEAFF
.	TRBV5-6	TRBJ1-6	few	TGTGCCAGCAGCTCCCGGGATACACGTATATCACCCCTCCACTTT	CASSSRDTRISPLHF